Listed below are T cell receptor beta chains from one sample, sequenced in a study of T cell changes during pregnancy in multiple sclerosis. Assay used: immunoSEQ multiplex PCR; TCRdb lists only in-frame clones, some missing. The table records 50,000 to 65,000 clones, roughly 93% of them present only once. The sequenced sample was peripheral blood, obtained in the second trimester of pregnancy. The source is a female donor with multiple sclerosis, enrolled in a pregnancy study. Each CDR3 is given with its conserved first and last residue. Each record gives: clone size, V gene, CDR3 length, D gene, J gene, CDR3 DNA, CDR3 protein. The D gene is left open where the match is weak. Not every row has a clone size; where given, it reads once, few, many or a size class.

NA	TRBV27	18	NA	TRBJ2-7	TGTGCCAGCAGTTTTCGGCTACATGGTAGCGTACTTCCCTACGAGCAGTACTTC	CASSFRLHGSVLPYEQYF
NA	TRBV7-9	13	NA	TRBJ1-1	TGTGCCAGCAGAGAGGTGGTGAACACTGAAGCTTTCTTT	CASREVVNTEAFF
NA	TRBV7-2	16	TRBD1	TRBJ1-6	TGTGCCAGCAGACCGCCGGGACAGGGGGCCGGATCACCCCTCCACTTT	CASRPPGQGAGSPLHF
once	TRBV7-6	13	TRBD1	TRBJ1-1	TGTGCCAGCAGCTCACAGGGGGACACTGAAGCTTTCTTT	CASSSQGDTEAFF
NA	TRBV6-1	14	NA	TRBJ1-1	TGTGCCAGCAGTGAACTTTGGACAGCCAGCGGAGCTTTCTTT	CASSELWTASGAFF
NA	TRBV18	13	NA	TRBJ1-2	TGTGCCAGCTCTCCCGGGGTCCTCACTGGCTACACCTTC	CASSPGVLTGYTF
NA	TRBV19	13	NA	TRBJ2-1	TGTGCCAGTACCCTCAGGGGGGCCAATGAGCAGTTCTTC	CASTLRGANEQFF
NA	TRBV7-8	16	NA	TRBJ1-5	TGTGCCAGCAGCCCCCCGGGAGGCAGTCTTAATCAGCCCCAGCATTTT	CASSPPGGSLNQPQHF
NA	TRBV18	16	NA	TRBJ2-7	TGTGCCAGCTCACCGAATAGAGGACAGCCCTCCTACGAGCAGTACTTC	CASSPNRGQPSYEQYF
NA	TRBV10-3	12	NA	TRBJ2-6	TGTGCCATCAGTGAGGACAACAACGTCCTGACTTTC	CAISEDNNVLTF
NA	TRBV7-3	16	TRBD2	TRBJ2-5	TGTGCCAGCAGCCGGACTAGCGGGGGGGTCCGGGAGACCCAGTACTTC	CASSRTSGGVRETQYF
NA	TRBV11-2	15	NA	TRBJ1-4	TGTGCCAGCAGCCCCCCAGGGTGGGCTAATGAAAAACTGTTTTTT	CASSPPGWANEKLFF
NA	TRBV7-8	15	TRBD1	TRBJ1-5	TGTGCCAGCAGCGACGACAGGGGGGGAGTTCTGCCCCAGCATTTT	CASSDDRGGVLPQHF
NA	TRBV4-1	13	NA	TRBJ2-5	TGCGCCAGCAGCCCCTCTCCCCGGGGGACCCAGTACTTC	CASSPSPRGTQYF
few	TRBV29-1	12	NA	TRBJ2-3	TGCAGCGTTGATTTAAGCACAGATACGCAGTATTTT	CSVDLSTDTQYF
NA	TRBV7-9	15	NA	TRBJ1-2	TGTGCCAGCAGCCCCCGTGCGCAACCTAACTATGGCTACACCTTC	CASSPRAQPNYGYTF
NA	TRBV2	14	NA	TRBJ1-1	TGTGCCAGCAGGATTACTTGGTCGGACACTGAAGCTTTCTTT	CASRITWSDTEAFF
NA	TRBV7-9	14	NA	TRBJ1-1	TGTGCCAGCAGCGCCCTAACTAGGAACACTGAAGCTTTCTTT	CASSALTRNTEAFF
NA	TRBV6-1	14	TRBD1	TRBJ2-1	TGTGCCAGCTCCGGGACAGGGCCTTCCAATGAGCAGTTCTTC	CASSGTGPSNEQFF
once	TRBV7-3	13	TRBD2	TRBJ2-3	TGTGCCAGCAGCTTAGCGGGGGGGCCCACGCAGTATTTT	CASSLAGGPTQYF
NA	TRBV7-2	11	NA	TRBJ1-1	TGTGCCAGCAGCTTAACTACTGAAGCTTTCTTT	CASSLTTEAFF
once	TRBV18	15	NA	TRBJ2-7	TGTGCCAGCTCACTCGACCGGGACACGACTTACGAGCAGTACTTC	CASSLDRDTTYEQYF
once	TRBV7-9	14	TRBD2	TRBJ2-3	TGTGCCAGCAGCCCCCCGACTAGCTACGATACGCAGTATTTT	CASSPPTSYDTQYF
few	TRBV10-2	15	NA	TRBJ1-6	TGCGCCAGCACTCCAGCGGGAGGGGATAATTCACCCCTCCACTTT	CASTPAGGDNSPLHF
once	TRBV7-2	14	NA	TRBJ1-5	TGTGCCAGCAGCTTAGACAGGGTCGTCGCCCCCCAGCATTTT	CASSLDRVVAPQHF
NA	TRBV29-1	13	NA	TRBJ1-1	TGCAGCGTTCGAAGAGGGGGGGAGACTGAAGCTTTCTTT	CSVRRGGETEAFF
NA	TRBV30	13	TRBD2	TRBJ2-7	TGTGCCTGGAGTGTGGCTAGCGGGGGCGAGCAGTACTTC	CAWSVASGGEQYF
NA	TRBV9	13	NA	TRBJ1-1	TGTGCCAGCAGCGGAGGAAACCCAACCCAAGCTTTCTTT	CASSGGNPTQAFF
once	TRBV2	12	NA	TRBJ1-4	TGTGCCAGCAGTGTGGGGGAGGTAAAACTGTTTTTT	CASSVGEVKLFF
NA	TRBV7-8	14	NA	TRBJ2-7	TGTGCCAGCAGCATAGTCGACTCCAACTACGAGCAGTACTTC	CASSIVDSNYEQYF
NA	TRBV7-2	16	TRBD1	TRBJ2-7	TGTGCCAGCAGCCCACGAGGGGGCAGCCGCTCCTACGAGCAGTACTTC	CASSPRGGSRSYEQYF
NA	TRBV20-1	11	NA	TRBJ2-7	TGCAGTGCCAAGACAGGCTACGAGCAGTACTTC	CSAKTGYEQYF
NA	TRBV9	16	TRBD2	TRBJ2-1	TGTGCCAGCAGCTGCAGACTAGCGAGCTCCTACAATGAGCAGTTCTTC	CASSCRLASSYNEQFF
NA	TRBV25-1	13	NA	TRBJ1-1	TGTGCCAGCACCCGCCATGGCGGCTCTGAAGCTTTCTTT	CASTRHGGSEAFF
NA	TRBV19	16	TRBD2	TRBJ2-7	TGTGCCAGTAGTACGGGACTAGCGGGGGGAACCTACGAGCAGTACTTC	CASSTGLAGGTYEQYF
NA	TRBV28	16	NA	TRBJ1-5	TGTGCCAGCCGAGGTGGGTTGTCAGGGAGCAATCAGCCCCAGCATTTT	CASRGGLSGSNQPQHF
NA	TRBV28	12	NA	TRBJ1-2	TGTGCCAGCATCGACACATACGAGGGCTACACCTTC	CASIDTYEGYTF
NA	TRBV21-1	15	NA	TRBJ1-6	TGTGCCAGCAGCTCGTGGACAGGGGATAATTCACCCCTCCACTTT	CASSSWTGDNSPLHF
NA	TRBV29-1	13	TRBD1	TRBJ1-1	TGCAGCGTCGACAGGGGGATGAACACTGAAGCTTTCTTT	CSVDRGMNTEAFF